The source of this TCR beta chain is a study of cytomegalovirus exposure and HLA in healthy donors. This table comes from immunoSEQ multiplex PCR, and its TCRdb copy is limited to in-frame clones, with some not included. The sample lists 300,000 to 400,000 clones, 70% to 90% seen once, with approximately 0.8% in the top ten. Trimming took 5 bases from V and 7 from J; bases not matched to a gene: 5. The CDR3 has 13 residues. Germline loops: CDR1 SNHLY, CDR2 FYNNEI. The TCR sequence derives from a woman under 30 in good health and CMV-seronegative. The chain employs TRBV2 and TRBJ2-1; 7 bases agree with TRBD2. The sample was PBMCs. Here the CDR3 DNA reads TGTGCCAGCAGTTCGACTAGCCTGAATGAGCAGTTCTTC. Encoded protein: CASSSTSLNEQFF.